The clone carrying this T cell receptor (beta chain) was detected ten times or more. The antigen remains unidentified. This record belongs to a study of blood T cells in healthy people across ages. Each donor was a healthy Caucasian individual from Russia, aged about 6 to 90. Together with a sample-barcoded 5' primer, a J-beta primer mix was included in a second PCR lasting roughly 6 to 12 cycles. TCRdb redid the calling of the 5' RACE reads with MiXCR, one entry per CDR3 protein. This table has about 700,000 distinct CDR3 sequences, 32% appearing once. Study-level results: Researchers judged that diversity estimates from one million T cells fell short of true values. Naive T cell percentage by flow cytometry tracked strongly with beta diversity.

The CDR3 covers 14 residues. The junction had 4 bases not matched to a gene; V was cut back by 0 bases and J by 4 bases. The germline gives CDR1 DFQATT, CDR2 SNEGSKA (reference sequence). The receptor's source is an elderly woman in good health. This sequence joins TRBV20-1 and TRBJ2-5; 8 bases fit TRBD2. The sample taken for sequencing was blood. In nucleotides, the CDR3 is TGCAGTGCTAGAGATGCGGGGGGCCTAGAGACCCAGTACTTC. It codes for CSARDAGGLETQYF.